This entry features one T cell receptor beta chain sequence. Its antigen is unknown. The record originates from a study of T cell repertoires in cytomegalovirus infection. On the study more broadly: An indication of both CMV infection and matching HLA type came from public TCR beta signatures. Study conclusions and caveats: Based on cumulative public TCR beta family frequency, carriers of CMV plus the relevant HLA were identified. The ex vivo response was dominated by HLA-C-restricted CMV-specific TCR beta clonotypes.

This CDR3 comprises 14 residues. From germline, CDR1 is MNHEY and CDR2 SVGEGT. Trimming pared 6 bases from V and 6 bases from J, leaving 17 bases between. TCRdb analysed the reads with MiXCR anew, one entry per CDR3 protein. Among roughly 640,000 distinct CDR3 sequences, approximately 24% were seen once, and the ten largest hold under 8.5%. The clonotype originates from a human donor in good health (CMV status not recorded). Some clones in this sample may be carry-over from other donors' samples. The chain has TRBV6-2 or TRBV6-3 and TRBJ1-2; perhaps TRBD1 as D (5 bases). The sequenced sample consisted of CD8+ T cells from PBMCs. CDR3 DNA sequence: TGTGCCAGCAGGAGCAGGGAAGGAAAGCATGGCTACACCTTC. Protein sequence: CASRSREGKHGYTF.